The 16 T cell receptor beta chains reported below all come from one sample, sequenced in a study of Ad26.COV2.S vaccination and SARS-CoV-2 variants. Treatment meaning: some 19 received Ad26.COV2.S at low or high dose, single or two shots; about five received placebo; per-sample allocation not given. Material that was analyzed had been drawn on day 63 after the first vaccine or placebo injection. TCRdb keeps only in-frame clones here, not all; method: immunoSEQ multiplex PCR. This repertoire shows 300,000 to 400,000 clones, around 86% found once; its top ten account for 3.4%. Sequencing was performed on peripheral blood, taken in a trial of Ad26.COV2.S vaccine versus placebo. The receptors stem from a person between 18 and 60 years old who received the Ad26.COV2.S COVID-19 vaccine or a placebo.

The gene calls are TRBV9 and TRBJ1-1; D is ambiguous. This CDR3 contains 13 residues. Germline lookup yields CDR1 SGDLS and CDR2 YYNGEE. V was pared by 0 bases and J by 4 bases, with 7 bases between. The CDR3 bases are TGTGCCAGCAGCGTAGAACAGCTCACTGAAGCTTTCTTT. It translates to CASSVEQLTEAFF.

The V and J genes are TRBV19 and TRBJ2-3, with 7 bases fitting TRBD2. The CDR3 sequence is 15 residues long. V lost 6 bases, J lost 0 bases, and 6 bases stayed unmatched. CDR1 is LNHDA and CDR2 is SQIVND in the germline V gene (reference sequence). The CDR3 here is CASSPAGPSTDTQYF. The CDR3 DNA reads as TGTGCCAGTAGCCCAGCGGGGCCCAGCACAGATACGCAGTATTTT.

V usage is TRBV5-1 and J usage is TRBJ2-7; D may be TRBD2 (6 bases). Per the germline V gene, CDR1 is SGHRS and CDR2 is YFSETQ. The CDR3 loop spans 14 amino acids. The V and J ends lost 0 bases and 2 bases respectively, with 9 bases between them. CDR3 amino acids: CASSLEGGPYEQYF. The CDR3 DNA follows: TGCGCCAGCAGCTTGGAGGGAGGCCCCTACGAGCAGTACTTC.

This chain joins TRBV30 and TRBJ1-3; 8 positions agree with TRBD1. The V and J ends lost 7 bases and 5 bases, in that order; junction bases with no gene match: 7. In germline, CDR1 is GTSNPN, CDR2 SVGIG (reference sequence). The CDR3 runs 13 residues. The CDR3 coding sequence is TGTGCCTACGGACAGGGTCAGAGAAACACCATATATTTT. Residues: CAYGQGQRNTIYF.

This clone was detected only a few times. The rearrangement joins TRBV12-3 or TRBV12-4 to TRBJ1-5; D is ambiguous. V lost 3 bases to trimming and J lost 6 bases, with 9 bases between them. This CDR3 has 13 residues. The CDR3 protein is CASSFADSQPQHF. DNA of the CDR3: TGTGCCAGCAGTTTCGCCGACTCTCAGCCCCAGCATTTT.

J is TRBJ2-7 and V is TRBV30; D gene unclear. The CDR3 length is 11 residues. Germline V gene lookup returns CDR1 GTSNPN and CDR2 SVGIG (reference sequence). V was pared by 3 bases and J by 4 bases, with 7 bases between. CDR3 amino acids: CAWRWGYEQYF. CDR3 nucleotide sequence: TGTGCCTGGAGGTGGGGATACGAGCAGTACTTC.

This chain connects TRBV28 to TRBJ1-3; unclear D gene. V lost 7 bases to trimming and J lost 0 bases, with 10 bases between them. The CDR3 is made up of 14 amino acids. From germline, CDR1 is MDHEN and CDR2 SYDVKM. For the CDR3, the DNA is TGTGCCAGCACCCCGAGTCTCTCTGGAAACACCATATATTTT. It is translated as CASTPSLSGNTIYF.

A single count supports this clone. CDR3 sequence: CASSQGVGDTEAFF. The CDR3 nucleotides are TGTGCCAGCAGCCAAGGGGTGGGGGACACTGAAGCTTTCTTT. This chain connects TRBV3-1 (or the pseudogene TRBV3-2) to TRBJ1-1; tentatively, D is TRBD1 (5 bases). Per germline, CDR1 LGHDT and CDR2 YNNKEL (reference sequence). V shed 1 base and J shed 3 bases, with 9 bases lying between them. The CDR3 totals 14 residues.

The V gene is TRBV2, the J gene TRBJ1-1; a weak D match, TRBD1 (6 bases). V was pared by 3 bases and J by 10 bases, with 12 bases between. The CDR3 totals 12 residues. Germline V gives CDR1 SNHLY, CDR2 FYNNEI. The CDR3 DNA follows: TGTGCCAGCAGTGAGGACAGATTACGAGCTTTCTTT. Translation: CASSEDRLRAFF.

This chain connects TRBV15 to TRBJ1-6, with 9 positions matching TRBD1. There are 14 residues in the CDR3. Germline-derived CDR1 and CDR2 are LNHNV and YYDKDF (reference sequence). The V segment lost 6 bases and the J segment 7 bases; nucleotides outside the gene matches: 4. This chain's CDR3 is CATRPGQGNSPLHF. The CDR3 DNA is TGTGCCACCAGACCGGGACAGGGAAATTCACCCCTCCACTTT.

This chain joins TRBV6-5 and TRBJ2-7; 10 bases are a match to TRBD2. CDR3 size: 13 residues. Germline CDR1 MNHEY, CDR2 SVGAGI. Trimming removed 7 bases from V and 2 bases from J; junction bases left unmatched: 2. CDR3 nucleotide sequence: TGTGCCAGCAATAGCGGGGGGCCCTACGAGCAGTACTTC. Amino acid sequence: CASNSGGPYEQYF.

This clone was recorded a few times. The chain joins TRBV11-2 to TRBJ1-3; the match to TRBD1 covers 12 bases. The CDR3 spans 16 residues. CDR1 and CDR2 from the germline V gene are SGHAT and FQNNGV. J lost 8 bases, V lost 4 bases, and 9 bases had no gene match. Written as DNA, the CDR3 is TGTGCCAGCAGCTCCGCCGGGACAGGGGGCGAGTACACCATATATTTT. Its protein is CASSSAGTGGEYTIYF. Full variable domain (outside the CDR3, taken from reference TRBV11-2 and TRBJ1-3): EAGVAQSPRYKIIEKRQSVAFWCNPISGHATLYWYQQILGQGPKLLIQFQNNGVVDDSQLPKDRFSAERLKGVDSTLKIQPAKLEDSAVYLCASSSAGTGGEYTIYFGEGSWLTVV.

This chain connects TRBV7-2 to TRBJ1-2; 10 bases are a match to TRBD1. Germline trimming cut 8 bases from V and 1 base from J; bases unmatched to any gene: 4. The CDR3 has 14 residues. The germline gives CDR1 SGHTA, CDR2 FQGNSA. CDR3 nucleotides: TGTGCCAGCTCGAGGACAGGGGGTAACTATGGCTACACCTTC. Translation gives CASSRTGGNYGYTF. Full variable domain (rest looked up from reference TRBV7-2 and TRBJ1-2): GAGVSQSPSNKVTEKGKDVELRCDPISGHTALYWYRQSLGQGLEFLIYFQGNSAPDKSGLPSDRFSAERTGGSVSTLTIQRTQQEDSAVYLCASSRTGGNYGYTFGSGTRLTVV.

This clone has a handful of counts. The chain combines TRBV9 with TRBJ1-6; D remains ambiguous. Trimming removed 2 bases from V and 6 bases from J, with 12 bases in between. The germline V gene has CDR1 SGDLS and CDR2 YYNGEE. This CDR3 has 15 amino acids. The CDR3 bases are TGTGCCAGCAGCGTTAGGCGGGAAGGTAATTCACCCCTCCACTTT. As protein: CASSVRREGNSPLHF.

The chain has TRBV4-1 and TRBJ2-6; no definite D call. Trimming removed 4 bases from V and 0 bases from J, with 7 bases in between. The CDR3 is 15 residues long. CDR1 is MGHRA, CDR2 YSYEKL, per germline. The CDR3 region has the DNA TGCGCCAGCAGCCGCCGAAACTCTGGGGCCAACGTCCTGACTTTC. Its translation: CASSRRNSGANVLTF.

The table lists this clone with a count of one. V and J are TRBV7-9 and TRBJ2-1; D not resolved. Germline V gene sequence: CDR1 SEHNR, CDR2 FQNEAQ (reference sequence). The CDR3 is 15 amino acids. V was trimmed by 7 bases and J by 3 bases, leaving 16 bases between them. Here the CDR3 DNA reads TGTGCCAGCAAGCCTTCCTCACGCGACTACAATGAGCAGTTCTTC. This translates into CASKPSSRDYNEQFF. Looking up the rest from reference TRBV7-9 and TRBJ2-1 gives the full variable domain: DTGVSQNPRHKITKRGQNVTFRCDPISEHNRLYWYRQTLGQGPEFLTYFQNEAQLEKSRLLSDRFSAERPKGSFSTLEIQRTEQGDSAMYLCASKPSSRDYNEQFFGPGTRLTVL.